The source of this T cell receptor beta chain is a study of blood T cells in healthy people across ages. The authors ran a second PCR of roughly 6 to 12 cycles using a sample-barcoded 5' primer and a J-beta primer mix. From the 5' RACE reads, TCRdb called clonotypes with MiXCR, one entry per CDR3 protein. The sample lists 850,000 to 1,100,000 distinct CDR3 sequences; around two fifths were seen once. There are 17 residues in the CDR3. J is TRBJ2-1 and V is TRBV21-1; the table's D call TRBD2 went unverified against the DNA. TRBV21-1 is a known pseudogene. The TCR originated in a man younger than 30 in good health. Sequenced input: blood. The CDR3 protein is CASSKVGGTSGYNEQFF. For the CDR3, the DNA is TGTGCCAGCAGCAAAGTTGGCGGGACTAGCGGCTACAATGAGCAGTTCTTC.